Sequencing of this T cell receptor (beta chain) was carried out in a study of blood T cell repertoires in COVID-19. Everyone who took part was about 18 to 89 years old, and they came from 24 US areas. The germline V gene encodes CDR1 LGHNA and CDR2 YNFKEQ. The CDR3 loop spans 19 amino acids. Germline trimming cut 0 bases from V and 0 bases from J; bases unmatched to any gene: 11. The data were produced by immunoSEQ multiplex PCR, yet TCRdb's version contains in-frame clones alone and is incomplete. The sample has about 370,000 clones, 80% to 90% seen once. Sequenced input: PBMCs or T cells enriched from blood (not recorded which). V usage is TRBV4-2 and J usage is TRBJ2-7; 10 bases map to TRBD2. The TCR was taken from a young man who had recovered from COVID-19. In DNA, the CDR3 is TGTGCCAGCAGCCAAGATCGGCCTAGCGGGGGCCCAACCTCCTACGAGCAGTACTTC. Its translation is CASSQDRPSGGPTSYEQYF.